This entry lists 3 T cell receptor beta chains sequenced from one sample in a study of T-cell memory formation after mild COVID-19. TCRdb passed the 5' RACE reads through MiXCR, listing each CDR3 protein once. Among around 210,000 distinct CDR3 sequences listed, about 9.2% were seen once. The sample comprised PBMCs or a T cell subset sorted from them (not recorded which). These TCRs come from a man younger than 30 who had mild COVID-19 (a few samples of this study predate the infection). Cell type and time point are not known.

The rearrangement uses TRBV19 and TRBJ1-5; D is possibly TRBD1 (5 bases). The CDR3 is made up of 13 amino acids. Trimming pared 4 bases from V and 4 bases from J, leaving 8 bases between. Germline V CDR1 and CDR2: LNHDA, SQIVND (reference sequence). CDR3 sequence reads: CASSKDRNQPQHF. The DNA of the CDR3 is TGTGCCAGTAGTAAAGACAGAAATCAGCCCCAGCATTTT.

This clonotype has a handful of counts. This sequence joins TRBV18 and TRBJ2-7, with D perhaps assigned TRBD1 or TRBD2 (5 bases each). Germline V gene sequence: CDR1 KGHSH, CDR2 LQKENI. CDR3 size: 15 residues. V dropped 4 bases and J dropped 3 bases, with 16 bases sitting between them. The chain's CDR3 is CASSLGAAGIYEQYV. The CDR3 DNA reads TGTGCCAGCTCACTCGGAGCGGCAGGGATCTACGAGCAGTACGTC.

Here the CDR3 reads CASSVQGTREQYV. Here the CDR3 DNA reads TGTGCCAGCAGTGTCCAGGGAACCCGCGAGCAGTACGTC. The chain couples TRBV6-1 to TRBJ2-7; maybe TRBD1 (5 bases). The CDR3 runs to 13 residues. CDR1 and CDR2 from the germline V gene are MNHNS and SASEGT. Trimming pared 4 bases from V and 6 bases from J, leaving 13 bases between.